Shown below are 31 T cell receptor beta chains from a single sample sequenced in a study of PD-1 blockade in classical Hodgkin lymphoma. This table comes from immunoSEQ multiplex PCR, and its TCRdb copy is limited to in-frame clones, with some not included. The profile shows 28,000 or so clones, over 55% of them singletons. The time point was: cycle 4 day 1 (C4D1), after less than 7 weeks of nivolumab. Every patient was affected by relapse after autologous stem cell transplantation, while exposure to brentuximab vedotin was not uniform. The material was peripheral blood mononuclear cells (PBMCs), obtained before the fourth cycle of nivolumab. These receptors originate from a human donor with classical Hodgkin lymphoma.

This clone was observed a handful of times. This chain links TRBV28 with TRBJ2-5, with 13 bases that match TRBD2. Germline CDR1 is MDHEN and CDR2 is SYDVKM. The V and J ends lost 6 bases and 4 bases, in that order; junction bases with no gene match: 8. This CDR3 region has 16 residues. For the CDR3, the DNA is TGTGCCAGCAGGGAACTAGCGGGGGGGCTTCGAGAGACCCAGTACTTC. As protein: CASRELAGGLRETQYF.

The chain uses TRBV28 and TRBJ1-5; the D is unclear. The germline V gene encodes CDR1 MDHEN and CDR2 SYDVKM. Trimming removed 7 bases from V and 7 bases from J, with 14 bases in between. The CDR3 spans 13 residues. The CDR3 is CASTLLGGQPQHF. CDR3 nucleotide sequence: TGTGCCAGCACCCTCCTGGGCGGGCAGCCCCAGCATTTT.

The chain combines TRBV29-1 with TRBJ1-1, with D perhaps matching TRBD1 (6 bases). Trimming cost V 7 bases and J 2 bases, with 14 bases left between them. The CDR3 is 13 residues long. CDR1 is SQVTM, CDR2 ANQGSEA, per germline. The chain's CDR3 is CSALRGRNTEAFF. The CDR3 DNA sequence: TGCAGCGCCTTGCGGGGGCGTAACACTGAAGCTTTCTTT.

CDR3 coding DNA: TGTGCCAGCAGCCCCCGCGGGGGGCGGACCGGGGAGCTGTTTTTT. Translated, it gives CASSPRGGRTGELFF. This chain links TRBV7-2 with TRBJ2-2, with 8 bases identical to TRBD2. The germline V gene encodes CDR1 SGHTA and CDR2 FQGNSA. J gave up 5 bases and V 5 bases, and 7 bases lay outside the gene matches. The CDR3 covers 15 residues.

The table lists this clone with a count of one. The CDR3 reads CAIQGGLQETQYF. CDR3 DNA sequence: TGTGCCATTCAGGGGGGACTTCAAGAGACCCAGTACTTC. The rearrangement uses TRBV6-1 and TRBJ2-5; D perhaps matches TRBD1 (7 bases). Germline lookup yields CDR1 MNHNS and CDR2 SASEGT. V lost 10 bases and J lost 2, with 14 bases in between. This CDR3 has 13 residues.

The chain's CDR3 is CASSDMGQGDEQYF. For the CDR3, the DNA is TGTGCCAGCAGTGATATGGGACAGGGTGACGAGCAGTACTTC. The chain links TRBV2 to TRBJ2-7; TRBD1 matches 9 bases. CDR3 size: 14 residues. Germline V gene lookup returns CDR1 SNHLY and CDR2 FYNNEI. V shed 3 bases, J shed 5 bases, and the junction held 5 bases outside the gene matches.

With regard to this clone: This CDR3 is also generated by other DNA sequences in the sample. The J gene is TRBJ1-2, the V gene TRBV5-6, with a possible D match to TRBD1 (6 bases). Looked up from germline, CDR1 is SGHDT and CDR2 is YYEEEE. V lost 3 bases and J 8 bases, leaving 20 bases between the germline ends. This CDR3 has 15 amino acids. The CDR3 spells CASSWGAGQGRGYTF. CDR3 nucleotide sequence: TGTGCCAGCAGCTGGGGGGCCGGGCAGGGGCGGGGCTACACCTTC. The variable domain in full, with the rest retrieved from reference TRBV5-6 and TRBJ1-2, is DAGVTQSPTHLIKTRGQQVTLRCSPKSGHDTVSWYQQALGQGPQFIFQYYEEEERQRGNFPDRFSGHQFPNYSSELNVNALLLGDSALYLCASSWGAGQGRGYTFGSGTRLTVV.

The chain employs TRBV18 and TRBJ2-6; perhaps TRBD1 as D (5 bases). With 2 bases removed from V and 0 bases from J, the gap between germline ends came to 14 bases. Germline CDR1 is KGHSH and CDR2 is LQKENI. The CDR3 loop spans 18 amino acids. CDR3 sequence (DNA): TGTGCCAGCTCACCAGTCGGCAGGGCCTCCTCTGGGGCCAACGTCCTGACTTTC. Its protein product is CASSPVGRASSGANVLTF.

V and J are TRBV2 and TRBJ2-1, with 7 bases aligning to TRBD1. Germline CDR1 reads SNHLY; CDR2 reads FYNNEI. With V trimmed by 6 bases and J by 3 bases, 2 bases remained unmatched. The CDR3 is 13 amino acids. CDR3 coding DNA: TGTGCCAGCAGCCGGACAGGCTACAATGAGCAGTTCTTC. Translated: CASSRTGYNEQFF.

The CDR3, as DNA: TGTGCCAGTACTCCTCGGCGGGGAGGGGGCTATGGCTACACCTTC. Encoded protein: CASTPRRGGGYGYTF. This sequence joins TRBV19 and TRBJ1-2; possible D gene TRBD1, 6 bases. The CDR3 sequence is 15 residues long. Trimming left V 7 bases short and J 4 bases short, with 19 bases between. Germline lookup yields CDR1 LNHDA and CDR2 SQIVND (reference sequence).

The rearrangement uses TRBV15 and TRBJ2-3; 9 bases map to TRBD2. Per the germline V gene, CDR1 is LNHNV and CDR2 is YYDKDF (reference sequence). Unmatched junction bases numbered 8, after V lost 8 bases and J lost 5 bases. The CDR3 contains 14 residues. This CDR3 is CATGIAGVQDTQYF. CDR3 sequence (DNA): TGTGCCACCGGAATAGCGGGAGTTCAAGATACGCAGTATTTT. The variable domain in full, completed from reference TRBV15 and TRBJ2-3, reads DAMVIQNPRYQVTQFGKPVTLSCSQTLNHNVMYWYQQKSSQAPKLLFHYYDKDFNNEADTPDNFQSRRPNTSFCFLDIRSPGLGDTAMYLCATGIAGVQDTQYFGPGTRLTVL.

This clone appeared once. V usage is TRBV2 and J usage is TRBJ1-5, with 7 bases identical to TRBD1. With V trimmed by 7 bases and J by 7 bases, 13 bases remained unmatched. The CDR3 has 15 residues. Germline assignment: CDR1 SNHLY and CDR2 FYNNEI. The CDR3 nucleotides are TGTGCCAGCACCCACGAACAGGGGAAGTCGCAGCCCCAGCATTTT. Its protein is CASTHEQGKSQPQHF. The whole variable domain, filled in from reference TRBV2 and TRBJ1-5, reads EPEVTQTPSHQVTQMGQEVILRCVPISNHLYFYWYRQILGQKVEFLVSFYNNEISEKSEIFDDQFSVERPDGSNFTLKIRSTKLEDSAMYFCASTHEQGKSQPQHFGDGTRLSIL.

The chain joins TRBV13 to TRBJ2-7, with 8 bases aligning to TRBD2. The V gene's germline CDR1 is PRHDT and CDR2 FYEKMQ (reference sequence). The V segment lost 4 bases and the J segment 5 bases; nucleotides outside the gene matches: 13. The CDR3 length is 16 residues. The CDR3 spells CASSSSREGLLDEQYF. The CDR3 DNA follows: TGTGCCAGCAGCTCATCCCGGGAGGGCCTTTTGGACGAGCAGTACTTC.

The V and J genes are TRBV11-1 and TRBJ2-5, with a tentative D call TRBD2 (6 bases). The germline gives CDR1 SGHAT, CDR2 FQDESV (reference sequence). This CDR3 is built from 13 residues. V lost 5 bases and J lost 4, with 11 bases in between. The CDR3 nucleotides are TGTGCCAGCAGCCCTAGCGTTCTAGAGACCCAGTACTTC. Its translation: CASSPSVLETQYF.

This clone was counted a single time. The V and J genes are TRBV7-9 and TRBJ1-1; 11 bases match TRBD1. Germline V lookup: CDR1 SEHNR, CDR2 FQNEAQ (reference sequence). The CDR3 covers 15 residues. The J segment lost 1 base and the V segment lost 4 bases, leaving 2 bases of the junction unmatched. CDR3 nucleotides: TGTGCCAGCAGCTCAGGACAGGGGGCGAACACTGAAGCTTTCTTT. Translated: CASSSGQGANTEAFF. The entire variable domain, with the rest obtained from reference TRBV7-9 and TRBJ1-1, is as follows: DTGVSQNPRHKITKRGQNVTFRCDPISEHNRLYWYRQTLGQGPEFLTYFQNEAQLEKSRLLSDRFSAERPKGSFSTLEIQRTEQGDSAMYLCASSSGQGANTEAFFGQGTRLTVV.

The chain employs TRBV28 and TRBJ2-1; 7 nucleotides line up with TRBD1. The germline V gene encodes CDR1 MDHEN and CDR2 SYDVKM. V lost 4 bases to trimming and J lost 5 bases; unmatched junction nucleotides: 14. The CDR3 is 17 residues long. CDR3 amino acids: CASSSYRDSNFDNEQFF. The CDR3 DNA reads TGTGCCAGCAGTTCGTACCGGGACAGTAATTTCGACAATGAGCAGTTCTTC.

The rearrangement links TRBV7-2 to TRBJ2-1; D is uncertain. V was pared by 5 bases and J by 7 bases, with 15 bases between. The CDR3 totals 14 residues. CDR1 is SGHTA, CDR2 FQGNSA, per germline. CDR3: CASSLDGPSNEQFF. The CDR3, as DNA: TGTGCCAGCAGCCTCGATGGGCCCTCGAATGAGCAGTTCTTC.

Only a few counts were recorded for this clone. The chain is built from TRBV7-9 and TRBJ2-5; D ambiguous. Trimming stripped 5 bases from V and 5 bases from J, with 12 bases between. The germline V gene encodes CDR1 SEHNR and CDR2 FQNEAQ (reference sequence). The CDR3 totals 13 residues. This CDR3 is CASSPVRWETQYF. The CDR3 DNA reads TGTGCCAGCAGCCCGGTTAGGTGGGAGACCCAGTACTTC.

The V gene is TRBV27, the J gene TRBJ2-5, with a possible D match to TRBD1 (6 bases). This CDR3 has 16 amino acids. The germline gives CDR1 MNHEY, CDR2 SMNVEV (reference sequence). The V end lost 2 bases, the J end lost 3 bases, and 16 bases lay between the germline ends. The CDR3 region is CASSLITGNPKETQYF. The DNA of the CDR3 is TGTGCCAGCAGTTTAATTACAGGGAACCCTAAAGAGACCCAGTACTTC.

The count of this clone is one. The chain carries TRBV28 and TRBJ2-7, with a possible D match to TRBD1 (5 bases). Per the germline V gene, CDR1 is MDHEN and CDR2 is SYDVKM. Between the trimmed V and J ends, which lost 2 bases and 5 bases, there was a span of 10 bases. The CDR3 is made up of 13 amino acids. The chain's CDR3 is CASSLGAWDEQYF. Written as DNA, the CDR3 is TGTGCCAGCAGTTTAGGGGCTTGGGACGAGCAGTACTTC.

This clone occurred once. V usage is TRBV7-6 and J usage is TRBJ2-1, with a tentative D call TRBD2 (6 bases). Germline lookup yields CDR1 SGHVS and CDR2 FNYEAQ. V shed 0 bases and J shed 8 bases, with 8 bases lying between them. The CDR3 length is 13 residues. CDR3 coding DNA: TGTGCCAGCAGCTTAGCGGGGGGTTATGAGCAGTTCTTC. Its protein product is CASSLAGGYEQFF. Drawing the rest from reference TRBV7-6 and TRBJ2-1, the complete variable domain is GAGVSQSPRYKVTKRGQDVALRCDPISGHVSLYWYRQALGQGPEFLTYFNYEAQQDKSGLPNDRFSAERPEGSISTLTIQRTEQRDSAMYRCASSLAGGYEQFFGPGTRLTVL.

This chain joins TRBV11-2 and TRBJ1-4; 7 bases fit TRBD1. Germline CDR1 and CDR2: SGHAT and FQNNGV. V dropped 5 bases and J dropped 8; count of bases not matched to a gene: 11. The CDR3 extends over 15 amino acids. CDR3 region: CASSLTGAAAEKLFF. Written as DNA, the CDR3 is TGTGCCAGCAGCCTTACAGGGGCGGCGGCCGAAAAACTGTTTTTT.

The count of this clone is one. The chain joins TRBV11-2 to TRBJ2-7; 10 nucleotides agree with TRBD2. Germline V gives CDR1 SGHAT, CDR2 FQNNGV. The CDR3 is made up of 18 amino acids. V trimming: 2 bases; J trimming: 4 bases; junction bases outside the gene matches: 14. CDR3 nucleotides: TGTGCCAGCAGCTTAACGCGGGCAAGCGGGAGGGCTGAATACGAGCAGTACTTC. Amino acids: CASSLTRASGRAEYEQYF.

This clone was detected once. J is TRBJ2-6 and V is TRBV4-1; D unclear. The V gene lost 4 bases and the J gene lost 0 bases, with 7 bases spanning the gap. CDR1 is MGHRA and CDR2 is YSYEKL in the germline V gene. The CDR3 loop spans 15 amino acids. The DNA of the CDR3 is TGCGCCAGCAGCCGGTCCGGCTCTGGGGCCAACGTCCTGACTTTC. Translation gives CASSRSGSGANVLTF.

This clone was found a few times. The CDR3 sequence: CASSSNNQPQHF. The CDR3 nucleotides read TGTGCCAGCTCCAGTAACAATCAGCCCCAGCATTTT. The chain is built from TRBV5-6 and TRBJ1-5, with D unresolved. This CDR3 is built from 12 residues. The germline V gene has CDR1 SGHDT and CDR2 YYEEEE. Trimming stripped 7 bases from V and 3 bases from J, with 8 bases between.

The chain combines TRBV6-6 with TRBJ1-1, with 7 positions matching TRBD1. This CDR3 has 15 amino acids. CDR1 is MNHNY and CDR2 is SVGAGI in the germline V gene (reference sequence). The ends lost 4 bases at V and 1 base at J; junction bases unmatched: 6. The CDR3 region is CASSSTGIGNTEAFF. CDR3 DNA: TGTGCCAGCAGTTCGACAGGGATAGGGAACACTGAAGCTTTCTTT.

V is TRBV10-1 and J is TRBJ1-1, with no clear D. The CDR3 length is 12 residues. V shed 1 base and J shed 4 bases, with 4 bases lying between them. The germline V gene encodes CDR1 WNHNN and CDR2 SYGVQD (reference sequence). The CDR3 reads CASSELGTEAFF. The CDR3 DNA is TGCGCCAGCAGTGAGTTGGGCACTGAAGCTTTCTTT.

This clone has a single count. In nucleotides, the CDR3 is TGCGCCAGCAGCACCCGGGAGACCTACGAGCAGTACTTC. Translation: CASSTRETYEQYF. V is TRBV5-1 and J is TRBJ2-7; D is possibly TRBD2 (6 bases). Between the trimmed V and J ends, which lost 4 bases and 2 bases, there was a span of 10 bases. The CDR3 contains 13 residues. Per the germline V gene, CDR1 is SGHRS and CDR2 is YFSETQ.

This chain uses TRBV11-2 with TRBJ1-1; D remains ambiguous. The germline V gene encodes CDR1 SGHAT and CDR2 FQNNGV. Between the trimmed V and J ends, which lost 5 bases and 1 base, there was a span of 11 bases. CDR3 size: 14 residues. The CDR3, as DNA: TGTGCCAGCAGCCCAGAGGGTTCGAACACTGAAGCTTTCTTT. Protein sequence: CASSPEGSNTEAFF. The full variable domain, its missing parts supplied by reference TRBV11-2 and TRBJ1-1, is EAGVAQSPRYKIIEKRQSVAFWCNPISGHATLYWYQQILGQGPKLLIQFQNNGVVDDSQLPKDRFSAERLKGVDSTLKIQPAKLEDSAVYLCASSPEGSNTEAFFGQGTRLTVV.

The J gene is TRBJ2-7, the V gene TRBV7-9, with D maybe TRBD1 (6 bases). There are 14 residues in the CDR3. Germline-derived CDR1 and CDR2 are SEHNR and FQNEAQ (reference sequence). V dropped 5 bases and J dropped 0 bases, with 11 bases sitting between them. CDR3 residues: CASSTTGSSYEQYF. CDR3 DNA sequence: TGTGCCAGCAGCACTACAGGGAGCTCCTACGAGCAGTACTTC. The whole variable domain, remainder taken from reference TRBV7-9 and TRBJ2-7, is DTGVSQNPRHKITKRGQNVTFRCDPISEHNRLYWYRQTLGQGPEFLTYFQNEAQLEKSRLLSDRFSAERPKGSFSTLEIQRTEQGDSAMYLCASSTTGSSYEQYFGPGTRLTVT.

The V gene is TRBV5-4, the J gene TRBJ2-1; D tentatively reads TRBD1 or TRBD2 (5 bases each). The CDR3 covers 15 residues. V lost 4 bases to trimming and J lost 4 bases, with 15 bases between them. In germline, CDR1 is SGHNT, CDR2 YYREEE (reference sequence). The CDR3, as DNA: TGTGCCAGCAGCCCAAGGTGGGACGGGTACAATGAGCAGTTCTTC. It is translated as CASSPRWDGYNEQFF. Variable domain in full (rest from reference TRBV5-4 and TRBJ2-1): ETGVTQSPTHLIKTRGQQVTLRCSSQSGHNTVSWYQQALGQGPQFIFQYYREEENGRGNFPPRFSGLQFPNYSSELNVNALELDDSALYLCASSPRWDGYNEQFFGPGTRLTVL.